The 5 T cell receptor beta chains below were found in one sample sequenced in a study of blood T cell repertoires in COVID-19. Assay used: immunoSEQ multiplex PCR; TCRdb lists only in-frame clones, some missing. The profile shows some 120,000 clones, just over 90% of them singletons. What was sequenced was peripheral blood. The origin of the receptors is a human donor with active COVID-19. The donor label of this sample is uncertain.

The rearrangement links TRBV5-6 to TRBJ1-4, with 8 nucleotides matching TRBD1. Trimming took 4 bases from V and 8 from J; bases not matched to a gene: 10. This CDR3 is 15 amino acids long. CDR1 SGHDT and CDR2 YYEEEE come from the germline V gene. The CDR3 protein is CASSQTGTGNEKLFF. The CDR3 DNA reads as TGTGCCAGCAGCCAAACCGGGACAGGCAACGAAAAACTGTTTTTT.

The genes are TRBV4-2 and TRBJ2-5; 8 bases are a match to TRBD2. J gave up 5 bases and V 0 bases, and 5 bases lay outside the gene matches. The CDR3 spans 15 residues. Germline loops: CDR1 LGHNA, CDR2 YNFKEQ. CDR3 DNA: TGTGCCAGCAGCCAAGATCGGGAGGGTTGGGAGACCCAGTACTTC. It translates to CASSQDREGWETQYF.

The chain links TRBV7-8 to TRBJ2-5; D possibly corresponds to TRBD2 (6 bases). Trimming cost V 1 base and J 9 bases, with 12 bases left between them. Germline V gene sequence: CDR1 SGHVS, CDR2 FQNEAQ. This CDR3 region has 13 residues. CDR3 sequence reads: CASSLDRPGAQYF. CDR3 DNA sequence: TGTGCCAGCAGCTTAGACAGGCCGGGGGCCCAGTACTTC. Complete variable domain (other parts from reference TRBV7-8 and TRBJ2-5): GAGVSQSPRYKVAKRGQDVALRCDPISGHVSLFWYQQALGQGPEFLTYFQNEAQLDKSGLPSDRFFAERPEGSVSTLKIQRTQQEDSAVYLCASSLDRPGAQYFGPGTRLLVL.

This chain uses TRBV10-3 with TRBJ2-5, with TRBD1 matching over 11 bases. The ends lost 0 bases at V and 2 bases at J; junction bases unmatched: 8. Germline CDR1 and CDR2: ENHRY and SYGVKD. The length of the CDR3 is 18 residues. The CDR3 protein is CAISESRTGGWSQETQYF. The CDR3 coding sequence is TGTGCCATCAGTGAGTCGCGGACAGGGGGCTGGTCACAAGAGACCCAGTACTTC.

The chain has TRBV19 and TRBJ2-7; 8 nucleotides line up with TRBD2. V lost 3 bases and J lost 3; bases outside the gene matches: 4. The V gene's germline CDR1 is LNHDA and CDR2 SQIVND (reference sequence). This CDR3 is built from 14 residues. The CDR3 spells CASSIAAGDYEQYF. The CDR3 bases are TGTGCCAGTAGTATCGCAGCGGGGGACTACGAGCAGTACTTC.